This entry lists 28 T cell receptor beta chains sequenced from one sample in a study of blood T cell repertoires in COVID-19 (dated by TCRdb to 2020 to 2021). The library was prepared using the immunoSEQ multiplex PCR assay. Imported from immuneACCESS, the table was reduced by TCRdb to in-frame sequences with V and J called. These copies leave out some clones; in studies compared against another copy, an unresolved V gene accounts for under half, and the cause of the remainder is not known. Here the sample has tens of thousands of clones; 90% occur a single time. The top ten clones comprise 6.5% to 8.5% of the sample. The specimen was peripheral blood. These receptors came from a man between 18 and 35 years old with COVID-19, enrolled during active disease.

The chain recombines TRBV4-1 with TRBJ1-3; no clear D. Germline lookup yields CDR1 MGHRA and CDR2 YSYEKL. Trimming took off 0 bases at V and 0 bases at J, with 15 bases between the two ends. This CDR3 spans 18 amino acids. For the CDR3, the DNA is TGCGCCAGCAGCCAAGATCGGAATATGCGGAGCTCTGGAAACACCATATATTTT. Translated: CASSQDRNMRSSGNTIYF.

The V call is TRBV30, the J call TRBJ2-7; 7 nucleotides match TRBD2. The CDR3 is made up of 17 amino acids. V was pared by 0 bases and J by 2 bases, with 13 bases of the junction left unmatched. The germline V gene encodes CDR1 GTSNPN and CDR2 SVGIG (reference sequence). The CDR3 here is CAWSVPAGRERPYEQYF. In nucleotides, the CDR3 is TGTGCCTGGAGTGTACCCGCTGGGCGGGAGCGCCCCTACGAGCAGTACTTC.

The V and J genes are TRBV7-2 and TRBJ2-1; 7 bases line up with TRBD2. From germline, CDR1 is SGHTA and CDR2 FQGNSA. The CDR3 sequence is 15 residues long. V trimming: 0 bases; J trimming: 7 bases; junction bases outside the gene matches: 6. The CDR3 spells CASSLALGSGNEQFF. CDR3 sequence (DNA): TGTGCCAGCAGCTTAGCGTTGGGTAGCGGGAATGAGCAGTTCTTC.

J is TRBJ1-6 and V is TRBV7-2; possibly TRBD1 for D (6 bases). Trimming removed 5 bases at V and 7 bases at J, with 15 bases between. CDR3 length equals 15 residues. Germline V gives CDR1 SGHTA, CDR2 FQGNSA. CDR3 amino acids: CASSPQTGGNSPLHF. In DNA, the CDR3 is TGTGCCAGCAGCCCCCAGACAGGTGGAAATTCACCCCTCCACTTT.

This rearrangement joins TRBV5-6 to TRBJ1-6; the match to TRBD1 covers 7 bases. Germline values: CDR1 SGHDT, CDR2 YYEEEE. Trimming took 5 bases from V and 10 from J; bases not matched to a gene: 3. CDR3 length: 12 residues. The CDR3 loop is CASRTGNSPLHF. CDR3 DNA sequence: TGTGCCAGCAGGACAGGGAACTCACCCCTCCACTTT.

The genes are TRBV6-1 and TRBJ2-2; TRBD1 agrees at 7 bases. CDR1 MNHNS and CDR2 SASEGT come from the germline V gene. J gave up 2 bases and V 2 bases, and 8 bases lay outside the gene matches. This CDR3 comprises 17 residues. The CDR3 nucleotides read TGTGCCAGCAGTGAATCTGAAGGGGACAGAAACACCGGGGAGCTGTTTTTT. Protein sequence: CASSESEGDRNTGELFF.

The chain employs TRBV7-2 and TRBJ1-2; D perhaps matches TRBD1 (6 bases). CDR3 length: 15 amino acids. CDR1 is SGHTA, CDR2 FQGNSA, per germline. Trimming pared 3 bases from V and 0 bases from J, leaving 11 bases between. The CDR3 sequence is CASSFPGDPNYGYTF. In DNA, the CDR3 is TGTGCCAGCAGCTTCCCAGGGGACCCTAACTATGGCTACACCTTC.

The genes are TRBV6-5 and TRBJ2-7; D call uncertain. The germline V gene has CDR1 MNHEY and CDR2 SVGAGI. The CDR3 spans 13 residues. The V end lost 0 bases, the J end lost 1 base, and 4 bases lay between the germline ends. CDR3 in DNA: TGTGCCAGCAGTTACTCGAGTTCCTACGAGCAGTACTTC. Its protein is CASSYSSSYEQYF.

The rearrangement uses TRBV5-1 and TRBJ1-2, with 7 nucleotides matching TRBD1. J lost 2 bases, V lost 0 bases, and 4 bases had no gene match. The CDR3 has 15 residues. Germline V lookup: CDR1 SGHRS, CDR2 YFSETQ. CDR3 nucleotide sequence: TGCGCCAGCAGCTTGGGAGGGGGCACGAACTATGGCTACACCTTC. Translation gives CASSLGGGTNYGYTF.

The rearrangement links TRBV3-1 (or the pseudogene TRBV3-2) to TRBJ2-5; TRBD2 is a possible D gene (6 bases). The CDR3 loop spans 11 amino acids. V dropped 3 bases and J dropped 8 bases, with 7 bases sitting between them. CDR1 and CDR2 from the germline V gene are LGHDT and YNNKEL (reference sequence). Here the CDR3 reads CASSQGLTQYF. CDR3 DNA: TGTGCCAGCAGCCAGGGACTTACCCAGTACTTC.

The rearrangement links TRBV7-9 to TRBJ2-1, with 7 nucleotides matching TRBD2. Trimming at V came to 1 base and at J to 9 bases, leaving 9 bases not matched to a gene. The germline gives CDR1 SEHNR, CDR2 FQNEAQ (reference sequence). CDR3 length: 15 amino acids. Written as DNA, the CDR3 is TGTGCCAGCAGCTTAGTTGGCGGGAGAATAGGTGAGCAGTTCTTC. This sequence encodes CASSLVGGRIGEQFF.

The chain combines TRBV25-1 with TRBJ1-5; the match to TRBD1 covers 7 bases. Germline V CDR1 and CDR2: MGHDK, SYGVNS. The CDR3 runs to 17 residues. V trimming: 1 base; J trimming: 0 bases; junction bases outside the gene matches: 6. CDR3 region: CASSEFGGQYSNQPQHF. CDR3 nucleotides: TGTGCCAGCAGTGAATTTGGGGGACAGTATAGCAATCAGCCCCAGCATTTT. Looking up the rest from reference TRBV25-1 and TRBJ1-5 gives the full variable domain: EADIYQTPRYLVIGTGKKITLECSQTMGHDKMYWYQQDPGMELHLIHYSYGVNSTEKGDLSSESTVSRIRTEHFPLTLESARPSHTSQYLCASSEFGGQYSNQPQHFGDGTRLSIL.

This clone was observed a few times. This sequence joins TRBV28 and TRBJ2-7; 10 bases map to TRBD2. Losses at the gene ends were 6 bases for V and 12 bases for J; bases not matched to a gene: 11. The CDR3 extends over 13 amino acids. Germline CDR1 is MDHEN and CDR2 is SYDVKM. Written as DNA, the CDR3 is TGTGCCAGCAGGGTGTCACTAGCGGGATCTGCGTACTTC. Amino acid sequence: CASRVSLAGSAYF.

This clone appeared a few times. The DNA for the CDR3 is TGTGCCAGCAGCAGGGACAGGGACCAAGAGACCCAGTACTTC. Translating it yields CASSRDRDQETQYF. J is TRBJ2-5 and V is TRBV21-1; TRBD1, the table's D call, was not compared with the DNA. TRBV21-1 is annotated as a pseudogene. CDR3 length equals 14 residues.

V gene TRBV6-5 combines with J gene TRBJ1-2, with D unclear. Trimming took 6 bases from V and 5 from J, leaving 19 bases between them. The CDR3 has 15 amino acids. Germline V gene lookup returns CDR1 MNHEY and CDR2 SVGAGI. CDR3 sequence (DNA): TGTGCCAGCAGCGAGAGGCGGAGCCCCGCGTATGGCTACACCTTC. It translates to CASSERRSPAYGYTF.

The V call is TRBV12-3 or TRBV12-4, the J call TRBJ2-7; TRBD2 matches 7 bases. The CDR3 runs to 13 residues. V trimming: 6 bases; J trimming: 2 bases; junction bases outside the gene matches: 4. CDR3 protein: CASSPGTTYEQYF. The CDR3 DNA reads TGTGCCAGCAGCCCCGGGACTACCTACGAGCAGTACTTC.

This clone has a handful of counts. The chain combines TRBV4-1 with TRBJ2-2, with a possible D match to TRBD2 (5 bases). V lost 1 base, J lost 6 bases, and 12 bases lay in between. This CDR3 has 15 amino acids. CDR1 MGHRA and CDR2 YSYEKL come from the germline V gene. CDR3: CASSQAARAAGELFF. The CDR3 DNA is TGCGCCAGCAGCCAAGCTGCGCGGGCGGCCGGGGAGCTGTTTTTT.

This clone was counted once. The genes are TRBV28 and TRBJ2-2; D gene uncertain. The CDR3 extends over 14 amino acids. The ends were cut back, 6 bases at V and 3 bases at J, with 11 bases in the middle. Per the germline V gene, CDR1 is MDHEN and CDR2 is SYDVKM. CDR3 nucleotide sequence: TGTGCCAGCAGCCCGAGAGTACACACCGGGGAGCTGTTTTTT. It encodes CASSPRVHTGELFF.

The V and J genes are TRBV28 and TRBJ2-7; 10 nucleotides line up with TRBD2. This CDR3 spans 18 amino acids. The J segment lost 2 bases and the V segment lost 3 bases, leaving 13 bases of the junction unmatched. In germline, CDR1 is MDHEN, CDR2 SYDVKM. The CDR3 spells CASSFFGSGRRRPYEQYF. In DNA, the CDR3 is TGTGCCAGCAGTTTTTTTGGTAGCGGGAGGCGAAGACCCTACGAGCAGTACTTC.

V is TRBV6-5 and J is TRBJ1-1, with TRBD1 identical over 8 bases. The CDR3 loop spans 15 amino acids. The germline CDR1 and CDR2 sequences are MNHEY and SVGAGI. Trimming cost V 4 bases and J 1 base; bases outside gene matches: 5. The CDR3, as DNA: TGTGCCAGCAGTTGGACCGGGACAGGGAACACTGAAGCTTTCTTT. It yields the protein CASSWTGTGNTEAFF.

The CDR3 DNA reads as TGTGCCAGCAGCTTAGGCCGAGTGGGCGGCTACACCTTC. Protein: CASSLGRVGGYTF. The chain combines TRBV13 with TRBJ1-2; D is undetermined. The CDR3 loop spans 13 amino acids. Germline V gene data show CDR1 as PRHDT and CDR2 as FYEKMQ (reference sequence). Trimming removed 0 bases from V and 8 bases from J, with 10 bases in between. The whole variable domain, remainder taken from reference TRBV13 and TRBJ1-2, is AAGVIQSPRHLIKEKRETATLKCYPIPRHDTVYWYQQGPGQDPQFLISFYEKMQSDKGSIPDRFSAQQFSDYHSELNMSSLELGDSALYFCASSLGRVGGYTFGSGTRLTVV.

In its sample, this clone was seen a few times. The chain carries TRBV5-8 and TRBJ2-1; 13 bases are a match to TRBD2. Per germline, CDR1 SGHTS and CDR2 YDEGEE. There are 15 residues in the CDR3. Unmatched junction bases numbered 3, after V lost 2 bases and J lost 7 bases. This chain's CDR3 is CASSLGTSGKNEQFF. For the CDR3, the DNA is TGTGCCAGCAGCTTAGGGACTAGCGGGAAGAATGAGCAGTTCTTC.

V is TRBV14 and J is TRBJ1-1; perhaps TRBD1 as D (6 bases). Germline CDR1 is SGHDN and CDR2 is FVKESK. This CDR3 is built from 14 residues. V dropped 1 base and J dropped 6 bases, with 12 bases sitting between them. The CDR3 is CASSQATGSAEAFF. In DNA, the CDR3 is TGTGCCAGCAGCCAAGCGACAGGTTCAGCTGAAGCTTTCTTT.

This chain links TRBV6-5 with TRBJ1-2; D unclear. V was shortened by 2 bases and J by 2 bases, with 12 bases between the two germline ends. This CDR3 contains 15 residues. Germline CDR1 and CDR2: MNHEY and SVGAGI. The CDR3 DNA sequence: TGTGCCAGCAGTTACAATCTAGGCTTAAACTATGGCTACACCTTC. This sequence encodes CASSYNLGLNYGYTF.

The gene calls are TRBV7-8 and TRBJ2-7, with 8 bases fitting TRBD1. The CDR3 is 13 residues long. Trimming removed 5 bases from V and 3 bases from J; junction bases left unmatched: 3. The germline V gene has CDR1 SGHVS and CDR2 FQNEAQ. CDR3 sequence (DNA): TGTGCCAGCAGCCCGGGACAGGACTACGAGCAGTACTTC. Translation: CASSPGQDYEQYF.

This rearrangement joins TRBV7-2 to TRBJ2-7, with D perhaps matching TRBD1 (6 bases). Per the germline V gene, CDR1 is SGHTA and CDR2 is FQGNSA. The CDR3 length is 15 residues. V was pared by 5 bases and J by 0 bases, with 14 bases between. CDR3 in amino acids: CASSARVRGSYEQYF. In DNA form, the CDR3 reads TGTGCCAGCAGCGCACGGGTCAGGGGCTCCTACGAGCAGTACTTC. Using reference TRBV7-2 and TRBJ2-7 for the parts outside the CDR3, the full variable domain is GAGVSQSPSNKVTEKGKDVELRCDPISGHTALYWYRQSLGQGLEFLIYFQGNSAPDKSGLPSDRFSAERTGGSVSTLTIQRTQQEDSAVYLCASSARVRGSYEQYFGPGTRLTVT.

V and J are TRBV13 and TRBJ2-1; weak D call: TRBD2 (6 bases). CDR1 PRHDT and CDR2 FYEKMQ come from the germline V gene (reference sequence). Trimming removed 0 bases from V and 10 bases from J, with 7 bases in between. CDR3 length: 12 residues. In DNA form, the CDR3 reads TGTGCCAGCAGCTTAGGCCGGGGGGAGCAGTTCTTC. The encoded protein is CASSLGRGEQFF.

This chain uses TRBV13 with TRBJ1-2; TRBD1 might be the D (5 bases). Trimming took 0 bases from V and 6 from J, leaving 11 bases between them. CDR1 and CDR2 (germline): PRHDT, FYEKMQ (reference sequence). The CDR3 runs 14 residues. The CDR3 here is CASSLGRGMDGYTF. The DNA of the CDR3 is TGTGCCAGCAGCTTAGGGCGGGGGATGGATGGCTACACCTTC.